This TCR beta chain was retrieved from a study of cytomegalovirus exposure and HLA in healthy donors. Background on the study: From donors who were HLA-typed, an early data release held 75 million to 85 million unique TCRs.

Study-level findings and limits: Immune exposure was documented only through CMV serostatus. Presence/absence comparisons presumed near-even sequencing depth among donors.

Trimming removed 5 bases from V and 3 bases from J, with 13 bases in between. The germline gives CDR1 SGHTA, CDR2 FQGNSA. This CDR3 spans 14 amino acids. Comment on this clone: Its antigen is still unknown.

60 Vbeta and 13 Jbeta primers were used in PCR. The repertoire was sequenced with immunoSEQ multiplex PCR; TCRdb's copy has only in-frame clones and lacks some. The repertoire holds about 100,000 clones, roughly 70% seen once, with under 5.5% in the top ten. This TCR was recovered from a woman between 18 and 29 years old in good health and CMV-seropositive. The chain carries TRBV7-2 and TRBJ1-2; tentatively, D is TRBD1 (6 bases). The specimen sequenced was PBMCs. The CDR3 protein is CASSRRDTDYGYTF. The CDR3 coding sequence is TGTGCCAGCAGCCGCCGGGACACGGACTATGGCTACACCTTC.